This TCR beta chain comes out of a study of cytomegalovirus exposure and HLA in healthy donors. Study-wide points: Compared with the approximately 700-donor mean, an Asian-associated ancestry cluster reportedly had fewer N-insertions, according to a later analysis.

This CDR3 region has 13 residues. Germline V gives CDR1 SGDLS, CDR2 YYNGEE. The V end lost 3 bases, the J end lost 5 bases, and 11 bases lay between the germline ends. Among the donors, all were healthy bone marrow donors. On this clone: Its antigen is unidentified.

Primers included in the PCR were 60 Vbeta and 13 Jbeta primers. Sequencing used immunoSEQ multiplex PCR; TCRdb keeps in-frame clones, though not all of them. The sample carries around 150,000 clones, roughly 85% recorded once. The sequenced sample consisted of PBMCs. This receptor was taken from a man aged 35 to 55 in good health and CMV-seronegative. The rearrangement joins TRBV9 to TRBJ1-1; no definite D call. The CDR3 sequence is CASSAGPRTEAFF. The DNA for the CDR3 is TGTGCCAGCAGCGCCGGCCCGAGGACTGAAGCTTTCTTT.